The 11 T cell receptor beta chains given below trace back to one sample, sequenced in a study of vaccination and CD4 T cells after COVID-19. With the Oncomine TCR Beta short-read assay, DNA from cultured CD4+ T cells was sequenced. TCRdb re-called the PCR reads with MiXCR, one entry per CDR3 protein. This sample carries about 12,000 distinct CDR3 sequences, roughly 73% of them seen once, and the ten largest clones take 10%. Their antigens remain unidentified. Treatment: roughly 11-day PBMC culture with coronavirus spike peptide pools or control peptides (ViraFEST assay). What was sequenced was CD4+ T cells from blood, cultured in vitro. These receptors were taken from a human donor who had recovered from COVID-19.

The CDR3 region is CSASTYIPNEKLFF. As DNA, the CDR3 is TGCAGTGCTAGCACGTATATTCCTAATGAAAAACTGTTTTTT. The chain joins TRBV20-1 to TRBJ1-4; no reliable D call. CDR1 and CDR2 from the germline V gene are DFQATT and SNEGSKA (reference sequence). The CDR3 has 14 residues. Trimming removed 3 bases at V and 3 bases at J, with 11 bases between.

V gene TRBV19 combines with J gene TRBJ1-2, with 10 bases matching TRBD1. Losses at the gene ends were 6 bases for V and 5 bases for J; bases not matched to a gene: 12. The CDR3 spans 16 residues. The germline CDR1 and CDR2 sequences are LNHDA and SQIVND (reference sequence). The CDR3 DNA reads TGTGCCAGTAGCGAAGGCCTCCCGGGACAGGGGTATGGCTACACCTTC. It codes for CASSEGLPGQGYGYTF.

This chain links TRBV11-3 with TRBJ2-5; 11 positions agree with TRBD2. This CDR3 is 16 amino acids long. The germline V gene has CDR1 SGHNT and CDR2 YENEEA. J lost 7 bases, V lost 1 base, and 8 bases had no gene match. CDR3 loop: CASSLGAGTSGGTQYF. The CDR3 nucleotides are TGTGCCAGCAGCTTAGGGGCGGGGACTAGCGGCGGGACCCAGTACTTC.

The chain joins TRBV11-3 to TRBJ2-5; maybe TRBD2 (6 bases). This CDR3 comprises 13 residues. CDR1 SGHNT and CDR2 YENEEA come from the germline V gene. V gave up 2 bases and J gave up 5 bases, with 9 bases separating them. DNA for the CDR3: TGTGCCAGCAGCTTACAGGGAGGCGAGACCCAGTACTTC. This codes for CASSLQGGETQYF.

This clonotype appeared a few times. The chain combines TRBV6-2 or TRBV6-3 with TRBJ1-5; D gene uncertain. Germline loops: CDR1 MNHEY, CDR2 SVGEGT. This CDR3 is 15 amino acids long. With 0 bases removed from V and 1 base from J, the gap between germline ends came to 7 bases. The CDR3 DNA sequence: TGTGCCAGCAGTTACTCGGGTAGGAGCAATCAGCCCCAGCATTTT. Amino acid sequence: CASSYSGRSNQPQHF.

The chain couples TRBV19 to TRBJ1-1; D is unresolved. The V end lost 7 bases, the J end lost 5 bases, and 8 bases lay between the germline ends. This CDR3 comprises 11 residues. Germline V CDR1 and CDR2: LNHDA, SQIVND (reference sequence). The CDR3 region has the DNA TGTGCCAGTAAACGGGGAACTGAAGCTTTCTTT. This codes for CASKRGTEAFF.

This chain uses TRBV20-1 with TRBJ1-1; unclear D gene. The CDR3 runs 13 residues. Germline CDR1 is DFQATT and CDR2 is SNEGSKA (reference sequence). V was cut by 2 bases and J by 0 bases, with 7 bases left in between. CDR3 in DNA: TGCAGTGCTAGAAGGTCGATGAACACTGAAGCTTTCTTT. Translating it yields CSARRSMNTEAFF.

This clonotype has just a few counts. The CDR3 is CASSLSPGGHQETQYF. The DNA for the CDR3 is TGTGCCAGCAGCTTAAGCCCGGGAGGGCACCAAGAGACCCAGTACTTC. This chain links TRBV11-2 with TRBJ2-5, with 8 positions matching TRBD2. CDR3 length equals 16 residues. J gave up 0 bases and V 2 bases, and 5 bases lay outside the gene matches. Germline V gives CDR1 SGHAT, CDR2 FQNNGV.

The count of this clonotype is one. This rearrangement joins TRBV24-1 to TRBJ2-7, with 8 bases matching TRBD1. The CDR3 has 15 amino acids. The V and J ends lost 5 bases and 4 bases, in that order; junction bases with no gene match: 9. CDR1 and CDR2 (germline): KGHDR, SFDVKD. DNA of the CDR3: TGTGCCACCAGTGTTAACAGGGGGAATAGGTACGAGCAGTACTTC. Protein: CATSVNRGNRYEQYF.

This chain connects TRBV5-4 to TRBJ1-1, with D unresolved. The V end lost 4 bases, the J end lost 4 bases, and 8 bases lay between the germline ends. This CDR3 comprises 12 residues. The germline V gene encodes CDR1 SGHNT and CDR2 YYREEE (reference sequence). The CDR3 DNA sequence: TGTGCCAGCAGCACCCCTCCCACTGAAGCTTTCTTT. Translated, it gives CASSTPPTEAFF.

The chain uses TRBV6-5 and TRBJ2-7, with D tentatively TRBD1 or TRBD2 (7 bases each). The CDR3 extends over 14 amino acids. Germline values: CDR1 MNHEY, CDR2 SVGAGI. V was shortened by 2 bases and J by 4 bases, with 12 bases between the two germline ends. The DNA for the CDR3 is TGTGCCAGCAGTTACGCCAGGGGGGGATACGAGCAGTACTTC. Translating gives CASSYARGGYEQYF.